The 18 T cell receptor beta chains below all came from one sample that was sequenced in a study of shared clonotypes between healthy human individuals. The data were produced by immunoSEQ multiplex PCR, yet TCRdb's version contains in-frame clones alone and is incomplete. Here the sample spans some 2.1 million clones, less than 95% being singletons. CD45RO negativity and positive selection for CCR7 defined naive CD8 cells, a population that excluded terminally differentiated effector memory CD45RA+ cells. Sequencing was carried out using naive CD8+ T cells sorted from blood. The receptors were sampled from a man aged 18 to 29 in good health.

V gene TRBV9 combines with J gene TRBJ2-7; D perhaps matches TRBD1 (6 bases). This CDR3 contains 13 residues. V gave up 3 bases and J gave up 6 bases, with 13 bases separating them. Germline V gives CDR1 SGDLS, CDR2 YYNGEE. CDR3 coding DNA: TGTGCCAGCAGCGACTGCGACAGGTGCGAGCAGTACTTC. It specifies CASSDCDRCEQYF.

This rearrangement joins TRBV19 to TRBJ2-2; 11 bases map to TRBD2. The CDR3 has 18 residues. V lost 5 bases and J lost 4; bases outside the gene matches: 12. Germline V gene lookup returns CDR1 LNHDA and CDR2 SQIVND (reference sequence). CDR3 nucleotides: TGTGCCAGTAGTCAAGGACTAGCGGGTGTAACGGGCACCGGGGAGCTGTTTTTT. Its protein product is CASSQGLAGVTGTGELFF. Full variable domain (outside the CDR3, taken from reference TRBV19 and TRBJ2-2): DGGITQSPKYLFRKEGQNVTLSCEQNLNHDAMYWYRQDPGQGLRLIYYSQIVNDFQKGDIAEGYSVSREKKESFPLTVTSAQKNPTAFYLCASSQGLAGVTGTGELFFGEGSRLTVL.

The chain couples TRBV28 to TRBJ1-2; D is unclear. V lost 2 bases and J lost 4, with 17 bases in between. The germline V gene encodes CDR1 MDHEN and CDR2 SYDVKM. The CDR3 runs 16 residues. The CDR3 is CASSLVPGQGLYGYTF. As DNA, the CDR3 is TGTGCCAGCAGTTTAGTCCCGGGCCAAGGACTCTATGGCTACACCTTC.

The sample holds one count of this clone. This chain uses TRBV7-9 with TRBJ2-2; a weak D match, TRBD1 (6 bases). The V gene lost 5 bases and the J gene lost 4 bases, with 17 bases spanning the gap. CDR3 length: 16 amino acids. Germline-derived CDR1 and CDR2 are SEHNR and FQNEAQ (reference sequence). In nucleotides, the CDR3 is TGTGCCAGCAGCCCCACCGCAGGGGCGGGCACCGGGGAGCTGTTTTTT. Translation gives CASSPTAGAGTGELFF.

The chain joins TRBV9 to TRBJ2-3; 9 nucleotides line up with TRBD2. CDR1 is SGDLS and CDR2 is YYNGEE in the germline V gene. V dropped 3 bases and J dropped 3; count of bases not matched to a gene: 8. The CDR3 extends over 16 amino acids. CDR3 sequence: CASSEGGRASTDTQYF. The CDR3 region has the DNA TGTGCCAGCAGCGAGGGCGGGAGGGCCTCTACAGATACGCAGTATTTT.

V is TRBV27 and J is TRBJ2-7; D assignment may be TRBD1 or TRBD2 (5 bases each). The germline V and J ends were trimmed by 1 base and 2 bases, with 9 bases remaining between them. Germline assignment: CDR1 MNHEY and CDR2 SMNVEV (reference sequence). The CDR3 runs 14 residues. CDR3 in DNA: TGTGCCAGCAGTTTATGGGACGGGGCCTACGAGCAGTACTTC. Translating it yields CASSLWDGAYEQYF.

The CDR3 reads CASSTLEDSGNTIYF. The CDR3 DNA is TGTGCCAGCAGCACATTGGAGGACTCTGGAAACACCATATATTTT. This chain links TRBV5-6 with TRBJ1-3; D call uncertain. The CDR3 is 15 amino acids. Trimming left V 4 bases short and J 0 bases short, with 11 bases between. CDR1 SGHDT and CDR2 YYEEEE come from the germline V gene.

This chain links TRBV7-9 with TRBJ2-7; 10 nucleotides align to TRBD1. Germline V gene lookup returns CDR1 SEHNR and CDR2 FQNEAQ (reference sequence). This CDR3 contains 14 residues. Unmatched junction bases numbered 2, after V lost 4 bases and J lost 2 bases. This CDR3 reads CASSWGTGAYEQYF. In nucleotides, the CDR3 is TGTGCCAGCAGCTGGGGGACAGGGGCCTACGAGCAGTACTTC. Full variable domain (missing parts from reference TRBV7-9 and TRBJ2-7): DTGVSQNPRHKITKRGQNVTFRCDPISEHNRLYWYRQTLGQGPEFLTYFQNEAQLEKSRLLSDRFSAERPKGSFSTLEIQRTEQGDSAMYLCASSWGTGAYEQYFGPGTRLTVT.

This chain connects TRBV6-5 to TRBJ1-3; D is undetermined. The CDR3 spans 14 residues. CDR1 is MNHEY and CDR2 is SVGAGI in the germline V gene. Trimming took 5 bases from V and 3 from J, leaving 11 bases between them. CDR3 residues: CASSPLTLGNTIYF. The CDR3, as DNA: TGTGCCAGCAGTCCCTTGACCCTTGGAAACACCATATATTTT.

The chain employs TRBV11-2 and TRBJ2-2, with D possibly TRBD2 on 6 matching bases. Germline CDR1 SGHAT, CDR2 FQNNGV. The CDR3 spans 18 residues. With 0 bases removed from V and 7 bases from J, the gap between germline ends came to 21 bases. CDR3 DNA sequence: TGTGCCAGCAGCTTAGATGAGGCCCGGGGGAAACTAGACGGGGAGCTGTTTTTT. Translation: CASSLDEARGKLDGELFF.

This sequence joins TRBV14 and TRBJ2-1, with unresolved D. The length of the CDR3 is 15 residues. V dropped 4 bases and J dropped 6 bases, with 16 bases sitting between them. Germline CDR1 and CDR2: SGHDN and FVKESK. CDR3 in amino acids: CASSRIPDYLNEQFF. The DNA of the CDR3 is TGTGCCAGCAGCCGTATCCCCGATTATCTCAATGAGCAGTTCTTC.

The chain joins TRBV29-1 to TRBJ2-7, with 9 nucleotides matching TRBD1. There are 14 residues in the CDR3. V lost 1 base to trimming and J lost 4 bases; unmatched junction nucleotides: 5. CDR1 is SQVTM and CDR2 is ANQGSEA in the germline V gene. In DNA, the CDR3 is TGCAGCGTTGAAGTTGGGGACAGGGATTACGAGCAGTACTTC. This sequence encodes CSVEVGDRDYEQYF.

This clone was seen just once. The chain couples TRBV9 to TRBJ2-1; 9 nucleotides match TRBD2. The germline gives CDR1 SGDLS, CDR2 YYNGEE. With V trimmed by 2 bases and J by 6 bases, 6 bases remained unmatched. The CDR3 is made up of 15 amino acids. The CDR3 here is CASSVGLASSNEQFF. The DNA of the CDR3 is TGTGCCAGCAGCGTTGGACTAGCGAGCAGCAATGAGCAGTTCTTC.

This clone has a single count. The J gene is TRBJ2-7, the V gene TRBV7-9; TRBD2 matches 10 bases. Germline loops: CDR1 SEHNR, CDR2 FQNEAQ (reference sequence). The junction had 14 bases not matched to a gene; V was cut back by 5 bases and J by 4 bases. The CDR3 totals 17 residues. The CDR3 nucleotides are TGTGCCAGCAGCCTCGGATGGTCTAGCGGGAGAGGATACGAGCAGTACTTC. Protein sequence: CASSLGWSSGRGYEQYF.

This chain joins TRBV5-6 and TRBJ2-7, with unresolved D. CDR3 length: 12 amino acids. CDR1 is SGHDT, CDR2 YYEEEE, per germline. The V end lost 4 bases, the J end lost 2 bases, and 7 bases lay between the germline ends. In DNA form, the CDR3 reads TGTGCCAGCAGCCCGAACCCCTACGAGCAGTACTTC. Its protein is CASSPNPYEQYF.

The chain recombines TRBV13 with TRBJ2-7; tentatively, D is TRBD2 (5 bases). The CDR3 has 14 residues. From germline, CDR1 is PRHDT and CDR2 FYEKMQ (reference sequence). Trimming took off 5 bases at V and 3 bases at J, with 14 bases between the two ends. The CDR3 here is CASSALNGDYEQYF. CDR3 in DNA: TGTGCCAGCAGCGCCTTGAACGGGGACTACGAGCAGTACTTC.

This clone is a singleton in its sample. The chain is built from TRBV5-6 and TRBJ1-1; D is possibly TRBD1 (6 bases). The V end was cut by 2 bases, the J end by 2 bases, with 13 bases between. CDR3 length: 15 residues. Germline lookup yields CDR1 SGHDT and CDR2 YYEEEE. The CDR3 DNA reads TGTGCCAGCAGCTTTGGTAAGGGGGGTAACACTGAAGCTTTCTTT. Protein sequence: CASSFGKGGNTEAFF.

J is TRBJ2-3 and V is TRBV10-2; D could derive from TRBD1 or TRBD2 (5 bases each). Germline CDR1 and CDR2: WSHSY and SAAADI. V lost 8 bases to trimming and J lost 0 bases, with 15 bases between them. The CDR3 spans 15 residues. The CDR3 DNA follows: TGCGCCAGCGCTGAGGGGTCCTATAGCACAGATACGCAGTATTTT. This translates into CASAEGSYSTDTQYF.